Presented here are 18 T cell receptor beta chains from one specimen sequenced in a study of blood T cell repertoires in COVID-19. Clones were sequenced by immunoSEQ multiplex PCR, and TCRdb holds only the in-frame ones, with some missing. The sample records fewer than 200,000 clones, 84% being singletons. The sequenced sample consisted of peripheral blood. The origin of the receptors is a man aged 35-49 years who had recovered from COVID-19.

This chain links TRBV6-2 or TRBV6-3 with TRBJ1-2; possible D gene TRBD1, 5 bases. The CDR3 contains 14 residues. Germline CDR1 and CDR2: MNHEY and SVGEGT. The ends were cut back, 2 bases at V and 4 bases at J, with 11 bases in the middle. The CDR3 sequence is CASSYTLDSYGYTF. For the CDR3, the DNA is TGTGCCAGCAGTTACACCCTCGACAGCTATGGCTACACCTTC.

The chain carries TRBV6-5 and TRBJ1-2; 10 bases map to TRBD1. J gave up 4 bases and V 3 bases, and 5 bases lay outside the gene matches. The CDR3 covers 15 residues. The germline CDR1 and CDR2 sequences are MNHEY and SVGAGI. The DNA for the CDR3 is TGTGCCAGCAGTTATTTGGGACAGGGGAGCTATGGCTACACCTTC. This gives the protein CASSYLGQGSYGYTF.

The gene calls are TRBV7-2 and TRBJ1-2; a possible D gene is TRBD1 (6 bases). Trimming removed 1 base at V and 8 bases at J, with 11 bases between. Germline CDR1 is SGHTA and CDR2 is FQGNSA. This CDR3 has 13 amino acids. In DNA, the CDR3 is TGTGCCAGCAGCTTAGGCAGGGGCCAAGGCTACACCTTC. Amino acids: CASSLGRGQGYTF.

This clone has only a few counts. This sample also contains other DNA sequences that code for the same CDR3. The chain employs TRBV19 and TRBJ2-7; 8 bases match TRBD1. The CDR3 loop spans 15 amino acids. The V and J ends lost 5 bases and 2 bases, in that order; junction bases with no gene match: 8. Per the germline V gene, CDR1 is LNHDA and CDR2 is SQIVND (reference sequence). The CDR3, as DNA: TGTGCCAGTAGTGTCTCCGGGACAGGCACCTACGAGCAGTACTTC. Protein: CASSVSGTGTYEQYF.

The chain uses TRBV27 and TRBJ1-2; the D gene is possibly TRBD1 (6 bases). V was pared by 5 bases and J by 6 bases, with 13 bases between. This CDR3 spans 13 amino acids. Germline CDR1 and CDR2: MNHEY and SMNVEV (reference sequence). The CDR3 coding sequence is TGTGCCAGCAGTCCAGGGGAAGTAGATGGCTACACCTTC. It yields the protein CASSPGEVDGYTF.

V is TRBV5-6 and J is TRBJ1-2; 7 bases line up with TRBD1. This CDR3 is 14 amino acids long. CDR1 is SGHDT, CDR2 YYEEEE, per germline. Germline trimming cut 3 bases from V and 2 bases from J; bases unmatched to any gene: 4. CDR3 DNA: TGTGCCAGCAGCTCGGGACAGCTAAACTATGGCTACACCTTC. Residues: CASSSGQLNYGYTF.

V is TRBV6-2 or TRBV6-3 and J is TRBJ1-6, with D hard to call. This CDR3 has 15 residues. Trimming cost V 2 bases and J 6 bases, with 11 bases left between them. The germline V gene has CDR1 MNHEY and CDR2 SVGEGT. The CDR3, as DNA: TGTGCCAGCAGTTACCCCGGGAGACTTAATTCACCCCTCCACTTT. It translates to CASSYPGRLNSPLHF.

The gene calls are TRBV28 and TRBJ1-6; maybe TRBD1 (6 bases). CDR1 is MDHEN, CDR2 SYDVKM, per germline. This CDR3 region has 15 residues. V lost 6 bases to trimming and J lost 6 bases, with 15 bases between them. The CDR3: CASRGIQGFNSPLHF. The DNA for the CDR3 is TGTGCCAGCAGGGGAATTCAGGGGTTTAATTCACCCCTCCACTTT. Using reference TRBV28 and TRBJ1-6 for the parts outside the CDR3, the full variable domain is DVKVTQSSRYLVKRTGEKVFLECVQDMDHENMFWYRQDPGLGLRLIYFSYDVKMKEKGDIPEGYSVSREKKERFSLILESASTNQTSMYLCASRGIQGFNSPLHFGNGTRLTVT.

V and J are TRBV5-5 and TRBJ2-1, with TRBD2 matching 13 bases. Germline V gene sequence: CDR1 SGHKS, CDR2 YYEKEE (reference sequence). The ends lost 1 base at V and 4 bases at J; junction bases unmatched: 11. The CDR3 has 19 residues. Here the CDR3 reads CASSLTSGGAENKYNEQFF. CDR3 coding DNA: TGTGCCAGCAGCTTGACTAGCGGGGGGGCAGAAAACAAATACAATGAGCAGTTCTTC.

The chain employs TRBV19 and TRBJ2-6, with TRBD1 identical over 11 bases. J gave up 4 bases and V 8 bases, and 4 bases lay outside the gene matches. CDR1 and CDR2 from the germline V gene are LNHDA and SQIVND (reference sequence). This CDR3 region has 15 residues. CDR3 amino acids: CASGQGANGANVLTF. CDR3 bases: TGTGCCAGTGGACAGGGGGCGAACGGGGCCAACGTCCTGACTTTC.

The V gene is TRBV6-2 or TRBV6-3, the J gene TRBJ2-3; 8 bases line up with TRBD2. The germline V gene has CDR1 MNHEY and CDR2 SVGEGT. V shed 5 bases, J shed 4 bases, and the junction held 8 bases outside the gene matches. The CDR3 length is 15 residues. Here the CDR3 reads CASSLGSGAADTQYF. CDR3 coding DNA: TGTGCCAGCAGTCTGGGTAGCGGGGCAGCAGATACGCAGTATTTT.

In its sample, this clone was seen a few times. This chain uses TRBV27 with TRBJ2-7, with D possibly being TRBD1 (5 bases). V lost 5 bases to trimming and J lost 2 bases, with 13 bases between them. CDR1 is MNHEY and CDR2 is SMNVEV in the germline V gene (reference sequence). The CDR3 is made up of 14 amino acids. This chain's CDR3 is CASSHDSGPYEQYF. The CDR3 DNA is TGTGCCAGCAGTCACGACAGTGGCCCCTACGAGCAGTACTTC.

The chain uses TRBV9 and TRBJ2-7; 8 bases are shared with TRBD1. The CDR3 contains 14 residues. Trimming took 4 bases from V and 4 from J; bases not matched to a gene: 7. Germline loops: CDR1 SGDLS, CDR2 YYNGEE. CDR3 in DNA: TGTGCCAGCAGCTTACAGGACAGGGCTTACGAGCAGTACTTC. It translates to CASSLQDRAYEQYF.

V and J are TRBV10-3 and TRBJ1-2; no clear D. Trimming shortened V by 0 bases and J by 8 bases, and 13 bases separated the two germline ends. CDR1 is ENHRY, CDR2 SYGVKD, per germline. The CDR3 has 14 residues. The CDR3: CAISESGGEVGYTF. The DNA of the CDR3 is TGTGCCATCAGTGAGTCAGGTGGTGAGGTCGGCTACACCTTC.

The J gene is TRBJ2-7, the V gene TRBV7-8, with 11 bases fitting TRBD2. CDR1 is SGHVS and CDR2 is FQNEAQ in the germline V gene. This CDR3 region has 15 residues. V lost 5 bases and J lost 0; bases outside the gene matches: 3. The CDR3 region has the DNA TGTGCCAGCAGCCCGACTAGCGGGGACTCCTACGAGCAGTACTTC. As protein: CASSPTSGDSYEQYF. The variable domain in full, completed from reference TRBV7-8 and TRBJ2-7, reads GAGVSQSPRYKVAKRGQDVALRCDPISGHVSLFWYQQALGQGPEFLTYFQNEAQLDKSGLPSDRFFAERPEGSVSTLKIQRTQQEDSAVYLCASSPTSGDSYEQYFGPGTRLTVT.

The chain is built from TRBV24-1 and TRBJ1-2; 8 positions agree with TRBD1. The CDR3 sequence is 14 residues long. The germline V gene encodes CDR1 KGHDR and CDR2 SFDVKD. The trim removed 4 bases at V and 3 bases at J, leaving 3 bases unmatched. The CDR3 sequence: CATSDLTGDYGYTF. CDR3 nucleotide sequence: TGTGCCACCAGTGACTTGACAGGGGACTATGGCTACACCTTC.

This clone was detected a few times. The V and J genes are TRBV7-9 and TRBJ1-1, with D maybe TRBD1 (5 bases). CDR1 and CDR2 from the germline V gene are SEHNR and FQNEAQ (reference sequence). Trimming pared 1 base from V and 11 bases from J, leaving 17 bases between. The CDR3 spans 14 residues. As DNA, the CDR3 is TGTGCCAGCAGCTTAGGGCGCGGGGCAGAAGAGGCTTTCTTT. As protein: CASSLGRGAEEAFF.

This sequence joins TRBV27 and TRBJ1-2; 8 bases match TRBD1. Germline lookup yields CDR1 MNHEY and CDR2 SMNVEV (reference sequence). The CDR3 contains 13 residues. V lost 8 bases and J lost 3; bases outside the gene matches: 5. The CDR3 region has the DNA TGTGCCAGCTCAGAACAGGGGGACTATGGCTACACCTTC. This translates into CASSEQGDYGYTF.